This T cell receptor beta chain derives from a study of blood T cell repertoires in COVID-19. Study context: COVID-19 samples collected from the United States, Italy and Spain covered acute and convalescent phases.

In the source study's methods: Nucleated cell number was recorded as an estimate derived from reference gene primer amplification. TCRdb keeps only in-frame clones here, not all; method: immunoSEQ multiplex PCR. The DNA gave D and trimming, while V, J and clone size come from that table. The sample has approximately 250,000 clones, about 79% seen once. The CDR3 sequence is 16 residues long. V was trimmed by 5 bases and J by 5 bases, leaving 19 bases between them. CDR1 is SGHAT, CDR2 FQNNGV, per germline. The J gene is TRBJ2-1, the V gene TRBV11-2, with unresolved D. The sequence was collected from a man aged 40-49 years who had recovered from COVID-19. The sequencing input was peripheral blood. CDR3 in amino acids: CASSPLGGSDNNEQFF. CDR3 DNA: TGTGCCAGCAGCCCACTCGGCGGTTCCGATAACAATGAGCAGTTCTTC.